The entry that follows covers one T cell receptor (beta chain) sequence. These data belong to a study of shared clonotypes between healthy human individuals. This CDR3 is 13 amino acids long. Deletions cut 0 bases from V and 5 bases from J, with 6 bases between. Germline loops: CDR1 SGHRS, CDR2 YFSETQ. Sequencing used immunoSEQ multiplex PCR; TCRdb keeps in-frame clones, though not all of them. Of 600,000 to 700,000 clones in the sample, around 73% are singletons; the top ten hold around 2%. The sample consisted of memory CD4+ T cells sorted from blood. Subset: CD45RA-negative fraction. The sequence was obtained from a woman aged 25 to 39 in good health. The chain has TRBV5-1 and TRBJ2-1; no clear D gene. CDR3 DNA: TGCGCCAGCAGCTTGGAATTACACAATGAGCAGTTCTTC. Translated, it gives CASSLELHNEQFF. The variable domain in full, completed from reference TRBV5-1 and TRBJ2-1, reads KAGVTQTPRYLIKTRGQQVTLSCSPISGHRSVSWYQQTPGQGLQFLFEYFSETQRNKGNFPGRFSGRQFSNSRSEMNVSTLELGDSALYLCASSLELHNEQFFGPGTRLTVL.